A single T cell receptor beta chain is shown here with its context. The data were taken from a study of blood T cell repertoires in COVID-19. Sequenced by immunoSEQ multiplex PCR; TCRdb stores in-frame clones only, minus some. The data show about 160,000 clones, roughly 88% seen once. Sequenced sample: peripheral blood. This clonotype originated in a man aged 80 or over with COVID-19, enrolled during active disease.

DNA for the CDR3: TGTGCCAGCAGCGCAGGCGTCCCCTACGAGCAGTACTTC. This codes for CASSAGVPYEQYF. The V gene is TRBV6-5, the J gene TRBJ2-7; D is unclear. There are 13 residues in the CDR3. In germline, CDR1 is MNHEY, CDR2 SVGAGI. V lost 6 bases and J 2 bases, leaving 11 bases between the germline ends.